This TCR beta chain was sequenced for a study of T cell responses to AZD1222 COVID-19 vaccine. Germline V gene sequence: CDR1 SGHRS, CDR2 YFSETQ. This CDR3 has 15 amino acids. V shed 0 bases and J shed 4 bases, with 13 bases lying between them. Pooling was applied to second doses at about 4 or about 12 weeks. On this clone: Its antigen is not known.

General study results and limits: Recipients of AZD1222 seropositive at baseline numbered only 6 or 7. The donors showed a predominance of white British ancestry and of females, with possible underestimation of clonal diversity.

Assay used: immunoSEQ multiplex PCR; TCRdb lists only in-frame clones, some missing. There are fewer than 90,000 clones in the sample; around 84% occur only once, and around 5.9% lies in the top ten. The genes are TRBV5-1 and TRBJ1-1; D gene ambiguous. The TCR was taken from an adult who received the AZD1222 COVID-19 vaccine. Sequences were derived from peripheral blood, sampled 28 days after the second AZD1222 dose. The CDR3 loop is CASSLELGAGTEAFF. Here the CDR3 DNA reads TGCGCCAGCAGCTTGGAGCTGGGTGCGGGCACTGAAGCTTTCTTT.